These 14 T cell receptor beta chains share one sample of origin, sequenced in a study of cytomegalovirus exposure and HLA in healthy donors. PCR involved 60 Vbeta and 13 Jbeta primers. Sequenced by immunoSEQ multiplex PCR; TCRdb stores in-frame clones only, minus some. The sample comprises around 160,000 clones, around two thirds of which are singletons, and about 1.3% rests with the top ten. Sequenced material: PBMCs. The receptors were gathered from a man in his fifties or sixties in good health and CMV-seronegative.

This CDR3 is CASSLQGGGGGNYGYTF. CDR3 bases: TGTGCCAGCAGCTTACAGGGTGGGGGAGGGGGGAACTATGGCTACACCTTC. This chain links TRBV28 with TRBJ1-2; D may be TRBD1 (6 bases). From germline, CDR1 is MDHEN and CDR2 SYDVKM. Trimming took off 6 bases at V and 2 bases at J, with 22 bases between the two ends. This CDR3 contains 17 residues.

V gene TRBV28 combines with J gene TRBJ1-6, with D perhaps TRBD1 (5 bases). The germline V and J ends were trimmed by 4 bases and 10 bases, with 23 bases remaining between them. Per germline, CDR1 MDHEN and CDR2 SYDVKM. CDR3 length equals 17 residues. The CDR3 loop reads CASSSTGLLTSGSPLHF. The CDR3 DNA is TGTGCCAGCAGTTCGACGGGACTCCTCACTTCGGGGTCACCCCTCCACTTT.

The rearrangement joins TRBV7-8 to TRBJ1-1, with D possibly TRBD1 on 6 matching bases. Germline CDR1 reads SGHVS; CDR2 reads FQNEAQ. This CDR3 is built from 16 residues. Trimming stripped 4 bases from V and 7 bases from J, with 22 bases between. The CDR3 is CASSSQLRTAPIEAFF. CDR3 DNA: TGTGCCAGCAGCTCTCAACTTCGGACAGCGCCGATTGAAGCTTTCTTT.

This chain uses TRBV9 with TRBJ2-2; 7 positions agree with TRBD1. Germline assignment: CDR1 SGDLS and CDR2 YYNGEE. The CDR3 loop spans 16 amino acids. V was clipped by 0 bases and J by 1 base; unmatched bases: 3. CDR3 DNA sequence: TGTGCCAGCAGCGTAGTAGGGGGCGAGAACACCGGGGAGCTGTTTTTT. Translated, it gives CASSVVGGENTGELFF.

The sample holds a few counts of this clone. This chain uses TRBV19 with TRBJ1-1, with TRBD1 matching over 8 bases. The germline CDR1 and CDR2 sequences are LNHDA and SQIVND (reference sequence). J lost 1 base, V lost 7 bases, and 5 bases had no gene match. The CDR3 has 14 amino acids. DNA of the CDR3: TGTGCCAGTACCACCACAGGGGGGAACACTGAAGCTTTCTTT. Residues: CASTTTGGNTEAFF.

The CDR3 sequence: CASSFATALSGNTIYF. DNA for the CDR3: TGCGCCAGCAGCTTTGCGACAGCACTCTCTGGAAACACCATATATTTT. The V and J genes are TRBV5-1 and TRBJ1-3; a weak D match, TRBD1 (5 bases). The CDR3 is 16 amino acids. Trimming left V 2 bases short and J 0 bases short, with 12 bases between. Germline CDR1 and CDR2: SGHRS and YFSETQ.

This clone was recorded once. V is TRBV5-4 and J is TRBJ2-7; D unresolved. The V gene lost 2 bases and the J gene lost 3 bases, with 6 bases spanning the gap. The CDR3 runs to 12 residues. From germline, CDR1 is SGHNT and CDR2 YYREEE (reference sequence). This chain's CDR3 is CASSFNSYEQYF. For the CDR3, the DNA is TGTGCCAGCAGCTTCAACAGCTACGAGCAGTACTTC. The complete variable domain, with remaining parts taken from reference TRBV5-4 and TRBJ2-7, reads ETGVTQSPTHLIKTRGQQVTLRCSSQSGHNTVSWYQQALGQGPQFIFQYYREEENGRGNFPPRFSGLQFPNYSSELNVNALELDDSALYLCASSFNSYEQYFGPGTRLTVT.

This chain uses TRBV4-2 with TRBJ1-2; a weak D match, TRBD1 (5 bases). The CDR3 covers 15 residues. Germline lookup yields CDR1 LGHNA and CDR2 YNFKEQ. The V and J ends lost 1 base and 2 bases respectively, with 11 bases between them. CDR3: CASSQGRDPNYGYTF. Here the CDR3 DNA reads TGTGCCAGCAGCCAAGGGAGGGACCCAAACTATGGCTACACCTTC.

The chain recombines TRBV28 with TRBJ2-7; TRBD1 matches at 7 bases. Germline V gene sequence: CDR1 MDHEN, CDR2 SYDVKM. This CDR3 has 15 amino acids. The junction had 10 bases not matched to a gene; V was cut back by 6 bases and J by 2 bases. For the CDR3, the DNA is TGTGCCAGCAGGGCCTTCGACAGGGTTACCTACGAGCAGTACTTC. Translating it yields CASRAFDRVTYEQYF. The whole variable domain, remainder taken from reference TRBV28 and TRBJ2-7, is DVKVTQSSRYLVKRTGEKVFLECVQDMDHENMFWYRQDPGLGLRLIYFSYDVKMKEKGDIPEGYSVSREKKERFSLILESASTNQTSMYLCASRAFDRVTYEQYFGPGTRLTVT.

In its sample, this clone was seen a few times. The chain recombines TRBV7-2 with TRBJ1-2; unclear D gene. Trimming pared 1 base from V and 1 base from J, leaving 4 bases between. Germline-derived CDR1 and CDR2 are SGHTA and FQGNSA. This CDR3 contains 13 residues. CDR3 in DNA: TGTGCCAGCAGCTTAGGAGTTAACTATGGCTACACCTTC. It is translated as CASSLGVNYGYTF.

The table lists this clone with a few counts. This chain connects TRBV2 to TRBJ2-5; tentative D call: TRBD2 (6 bases). V was shortened by 2 bases and J by 4 bases, with 11 bases between the two germline ends. This CDR3 comprises 14 residues. Germline loops: CDR1 SNHLY, CDR2 FYNNEI. CDR3 residues: CASSEWGVRETQYF. CDR3 in DNA: TGTGCCAGCAGTGAATGGGGGGTCCGAGAGACCCAGTACTTC.

This clone was recorded once. CDR3 DNA sequence: TGTGCCAGCAGTTACCGCGGGAGCACAGATACGCAGTATTTT. Its translation: CASSYRGSTDTQYF. The chain recombines TRBV6-5 with TRBJ2-3; TRBD2 might be the D (5 bases). Trimming pared 2 bases from V and 0 bases from J, leaving 6 bases between. The CDR3 sequence is 14 residues long. Germline V gene sequence: CDR1 MNHEY, CDR2 SVGAGI.

This clone was seen only once. V and J are TRBV27 and TRBJ1-5; a possible D gene is TRBD1 (6 bases). The CDR3 is made up of 15 amino acids. Germline lookup yields CDR1 MNHEY and CDR2 SMNVEV (reference sequence). Between the trimmed V and J ends, which lost 8 bases and 0 bases, there was a span of 14 bases. Here the CDR3 DNA reads TGTGCCAGCGGCGCCAGGGGCTATAGCAATCAGCCCCAGCATTTT. Protein product: CASGARGYSNQPQHF.

This clone appeared a single time. The chain recombines TRBV27 with TRBJ1-3, with no clear D. The CDR3 runs 14 residues. V dropped 5 bases and J dropped 8 bases, with 16 bases sitting between them. Per germline, CDR1 MNHEY and CDR2 SMNVEV (reference sequence). DNA of the CDR3: TGTGCCAGCAGTCCACTGGCGGGTAGGGACACCATATATTTT. Its translation is CASSPLAGRDTIYF.